This T cell receptor (beta chain) emerged from a study of T-cell memory formation after mild COVID-19. Study as a whole: The TCR clusters were mostly specific to one donor. Study results and limitations: Clones from the second wave (peaking day 37) had unconfirmed SARS-CoV-2 specificity. Later expanders leaned toward CD4+, whereas clones contracting from day 15 to 85 were balanced CD4/CD8.

TCRdb re-analysed the 5' RACE reads in MiXCR, keeping a single row per CDR3 protein. This sample has 30,000 to 35,000 distinct CDR3 sequences, with roughly 7.5% found just once. This clonotype was seen many times. No antigen is known for it. V was clipped by 3 bases and J by 4 bases; unmatched bases: 7. The CDR3 consists of 16 residues. The sample consisted of PBMCs or a T cell subset sorted from them (not recorded which). The receptor's source is a young man who had mild COVID-19 (a few samples of this study predate the infection). Cell type and time point are not known. V gene TRBV12-3 or TRBV12-4 combines with J gene TRBJ2-2; TRBD2 agrees at 8 bases. CDR3 residues: CASSFADGGATGELFF. The CDR3 nucleotides read TGTGCCAGCAGTTTCGCGGACGGGGGGGCCACCGGGGAGCTGTTTTTT.